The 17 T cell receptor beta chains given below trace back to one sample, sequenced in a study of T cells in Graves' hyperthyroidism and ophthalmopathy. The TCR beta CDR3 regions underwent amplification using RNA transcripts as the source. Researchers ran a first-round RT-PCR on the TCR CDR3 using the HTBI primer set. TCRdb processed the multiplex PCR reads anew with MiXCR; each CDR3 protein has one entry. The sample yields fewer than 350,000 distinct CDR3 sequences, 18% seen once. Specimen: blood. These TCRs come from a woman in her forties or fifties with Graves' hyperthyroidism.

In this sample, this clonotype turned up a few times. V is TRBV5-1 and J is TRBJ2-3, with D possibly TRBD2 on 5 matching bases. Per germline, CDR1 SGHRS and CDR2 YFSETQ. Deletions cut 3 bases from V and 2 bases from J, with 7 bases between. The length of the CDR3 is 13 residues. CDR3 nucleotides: TGCGCCAGCAGCTCTGACTACACAGATACGCAGTATTTT. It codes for CASSSDYTDTQYF.

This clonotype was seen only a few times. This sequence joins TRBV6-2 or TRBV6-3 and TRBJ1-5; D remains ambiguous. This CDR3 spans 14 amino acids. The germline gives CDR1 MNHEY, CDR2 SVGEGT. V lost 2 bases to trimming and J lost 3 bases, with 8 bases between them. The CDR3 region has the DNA TGTGCCAGCAGTTACCGGCAGCTCAATCAGCCCCAGCATTTT. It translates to CASSYRQLNQPQHF.

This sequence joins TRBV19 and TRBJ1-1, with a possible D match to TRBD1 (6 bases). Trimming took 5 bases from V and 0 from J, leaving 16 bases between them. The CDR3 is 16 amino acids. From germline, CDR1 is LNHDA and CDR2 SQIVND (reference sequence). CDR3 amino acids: CASSSQGGLMNTEAFF. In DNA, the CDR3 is TGTGCCAGTAGTTCACAGGGCGGCCTCATGAACACTGAAGCTTTCTTT.

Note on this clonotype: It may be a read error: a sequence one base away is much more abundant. The CDR3 loop is CASSLEIQETQYF. CDR3 coding DNA: TGTGCCAGCAGCTTAGAGATCCAAGAGACCCAGTACTTC. The chain links TRBV7-9 to TRBJ2-5; D is ambiguous. The V gene's germline CDR1 is SEHNR and CDR2 FQNEAQ (reference sequence). Trimming stripped 1 base from V and 1 base from J, with 4 bases between. The CDR3 totals 13 residues. The variable domain in full, with the rest retrieved from reference TRBV7-9 and TRBJ2-5, is DTGVSQNPRHKITKRGQNVTFRCDPISEHNRLYWYRQTLGQGPEFLTYFQNEAQLEKSRLLSDRFSAERPKGSFSTLEIQRTEQGDSAMYLCASSLEIQETQYFGPGTRLLVL.

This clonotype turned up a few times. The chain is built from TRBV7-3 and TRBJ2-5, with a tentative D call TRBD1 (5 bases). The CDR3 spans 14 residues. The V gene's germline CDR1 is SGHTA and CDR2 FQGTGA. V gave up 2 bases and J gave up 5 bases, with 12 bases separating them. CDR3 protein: CASSLLGVRETQYF. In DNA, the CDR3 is TGTGCCAGCAGCTTATTAGGGGTTCGGGAGACCCAGTACTTC.

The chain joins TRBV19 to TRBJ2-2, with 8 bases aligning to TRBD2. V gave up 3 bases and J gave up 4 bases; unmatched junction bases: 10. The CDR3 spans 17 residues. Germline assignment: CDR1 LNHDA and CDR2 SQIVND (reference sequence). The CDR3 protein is CASSIPSGGLFTGELFF. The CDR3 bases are TGTGCCAGTAGTATCCCATCGGGGGGGCTATTCACCGGGGAGCTGTTTTTT.

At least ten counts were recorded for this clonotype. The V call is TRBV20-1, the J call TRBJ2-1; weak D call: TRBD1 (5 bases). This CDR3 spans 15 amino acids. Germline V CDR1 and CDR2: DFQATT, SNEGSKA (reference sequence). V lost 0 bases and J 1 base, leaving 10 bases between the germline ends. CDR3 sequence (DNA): TGCAGTGCTAGAGATACGCAGGGTTCCTACAATGAGCAGTTCTTC. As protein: CSARDTQGSYNEQFF.

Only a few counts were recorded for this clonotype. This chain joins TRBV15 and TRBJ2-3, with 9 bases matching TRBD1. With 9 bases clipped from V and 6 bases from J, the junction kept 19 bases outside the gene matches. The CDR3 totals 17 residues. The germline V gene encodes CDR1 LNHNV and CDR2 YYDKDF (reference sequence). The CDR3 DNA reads TGTGCCACGAGTTACTGGGGGGGACAGGGTATTTCGGATACGCAGTATTTT. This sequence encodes CATSYWGGQGISDTQYF. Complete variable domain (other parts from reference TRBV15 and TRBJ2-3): DAMVIQNPRYQVTQFGKPVTLSCSQTLNHNVMYWYQQKSSQAPKLLFHYYDKDFNNEADTPDNFQSRRPNTSFCFLDIRSPGLGDTAMYLCATSYWGGQGISDTQYFGPGTRLTVL.

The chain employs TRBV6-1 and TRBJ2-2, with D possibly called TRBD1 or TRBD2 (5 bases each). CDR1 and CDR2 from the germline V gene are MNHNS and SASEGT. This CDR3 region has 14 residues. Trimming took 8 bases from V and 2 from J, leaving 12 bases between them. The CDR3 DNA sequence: TGTGCCAGCGAGGGGCAGAGAAACACCGGGGAGCTGTTTTTT. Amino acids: CASEGQRNTGELFF.

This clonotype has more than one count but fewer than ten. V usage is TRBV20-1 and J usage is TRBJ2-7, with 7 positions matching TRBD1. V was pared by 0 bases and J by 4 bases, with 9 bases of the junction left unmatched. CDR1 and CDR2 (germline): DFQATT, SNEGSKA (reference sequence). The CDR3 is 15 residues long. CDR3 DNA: TGCAGTGCTAGAGACCGGAGACAGGGCGGTTACGAGCAGTACTTC. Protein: CSARDRRQGGYEQYF.

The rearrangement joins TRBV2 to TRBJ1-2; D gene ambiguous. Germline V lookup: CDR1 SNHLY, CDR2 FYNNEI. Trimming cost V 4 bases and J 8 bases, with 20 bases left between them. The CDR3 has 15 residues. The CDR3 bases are TGTGCCAGCAGTGGAGGGAGGGTTTTCAGTAACGGCTACACCTTC. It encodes CASSGGRVFSNGYTF. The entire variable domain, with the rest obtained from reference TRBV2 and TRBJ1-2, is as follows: EPEVTQTPSHQVTQMGQEVILRCVPISNHLYFYWYRQILGQKVEFLVSFYNNEISEKSEIFDDQFSVERPDGSNFTLKIRSTKLEDSAMYFCASSGGRVFSNGYTFGSGTRLTVV.

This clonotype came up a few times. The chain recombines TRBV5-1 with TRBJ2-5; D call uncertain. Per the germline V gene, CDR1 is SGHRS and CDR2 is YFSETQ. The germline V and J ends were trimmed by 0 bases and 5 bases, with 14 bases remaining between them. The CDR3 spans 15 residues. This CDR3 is CASSLALRAEETQYF. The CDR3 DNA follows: TGCGCCAGCAGCTTGGCCCTCCGGGCAGAGGAGACCCAGTACTTC.

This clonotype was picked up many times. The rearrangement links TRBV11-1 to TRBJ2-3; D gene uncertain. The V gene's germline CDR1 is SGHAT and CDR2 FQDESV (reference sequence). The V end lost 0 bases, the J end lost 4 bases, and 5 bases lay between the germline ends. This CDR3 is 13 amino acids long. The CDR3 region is CASSLARADTQYF. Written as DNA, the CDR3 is TGTGCCAGCAGCTTAGCTCGGGCAGATACGCAGTATTTT.

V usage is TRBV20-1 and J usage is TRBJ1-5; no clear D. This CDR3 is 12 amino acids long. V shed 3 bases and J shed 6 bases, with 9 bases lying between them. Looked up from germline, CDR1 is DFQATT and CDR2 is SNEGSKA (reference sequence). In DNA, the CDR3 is TGCAGTGCTAGGGTGGGAGTTCAGCCCCAGCATTTT. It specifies CSARVGVQPQHF.

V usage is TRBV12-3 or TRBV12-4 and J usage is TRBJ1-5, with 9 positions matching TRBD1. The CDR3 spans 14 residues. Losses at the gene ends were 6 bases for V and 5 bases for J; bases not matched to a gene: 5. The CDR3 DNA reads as TGTGCCAGCAGCTATACAGGGGGCGATCAGCCCCAGCATTTT. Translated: CASSYTGGDQPQHF.

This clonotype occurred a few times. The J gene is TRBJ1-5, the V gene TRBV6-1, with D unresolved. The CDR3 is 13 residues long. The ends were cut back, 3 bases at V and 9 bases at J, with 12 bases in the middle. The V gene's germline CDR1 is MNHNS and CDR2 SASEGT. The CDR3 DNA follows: TGTGCCAGCAGTGAGGGGTACTTAGGGCCCCAGCATTTT. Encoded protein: CASSEGYLGPQHF.

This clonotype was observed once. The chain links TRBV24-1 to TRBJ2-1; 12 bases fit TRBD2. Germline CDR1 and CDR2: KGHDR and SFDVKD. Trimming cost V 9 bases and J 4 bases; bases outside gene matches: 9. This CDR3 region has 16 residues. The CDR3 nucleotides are TGTGCCACCGCGGGAAGGACTAGCGGGACTTACAATGAGCAGTTCTTC. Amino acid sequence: CATAGRTSGTYNEQFF.